A single sample is the source of the 22 T cell receptor beta chains below, sequenced in a study of shared clonotypes between healthy human individuals. Clones were read by immunoSEQ multiplex PCR, and TCRdb kept only the in-frame ones, dropping some. The sample has roughly 2.2 million clones; approximately 93% are singletons. What was sequenced was naive CD4+ T cells from PBMCs. This sample's subset: CD45RA+ positively selected. These receptors were taken from a man younger than 35 in good health. Some clones in this sample may be carry-over from other donors' samples.

Concerning this clone: This sample includes further DNA sequences coding for the same CDR3. The gene calls are TRBV5-1 and TRBJ2-3; D not resolved. Trimming took 5 bases from V and 2 from J, leaving 3 bases between them. CDR3 length equals 11 residues. Germline V CDR1 and CDR2: SGHRS, YFSETQ. The CDR3 DNA sequence: TGCGCCAGCAGGAACACAGATACGCAGTATTTT. Its translation is CASRNTDTQYF. Full variable domain (remainder filled in from reference TRBV5-1 and TRBJ2-3): KAGVTQTPRYLIKTRGQQVTLSCSPISGHRSVSWYQQTPGQGLQFLFEYFSETQRNKGNFPGRFSGRQFSNSRSEMNVSTLELGDSALYLCASRNTDTQYFGPGTRLTVL.

Notes on this clone: This sample also contains other DNA sequences that code for the same CDR3. The chain couples TRBV5-1 to TRBJ1-1; unclear D gene. The germline gives CDR1 SGHRS, CDR2 YFSETQ. This CDR3 comprises 14 residues. V lost 0 bases, J lost 2 bases, and 8 bases lay in between. The CDR3 region is CASSLGVSNTEAFF. Here the CDR3 DNA reads TGCGCCAGCAGCTTGGGAGTGTCTAACACTGAAGCTTTCTTT.

In DNA, the CDR3 is TGTGCCAGTAGGACGATGGGCACCGGGGAGCTGTTTTTT. Protein product: CASRTMGTGELFF. This chain uses TRBV19 with TRBJ2-2; D is unresolved. The CDR3 is 13 amino acids. Germline loops: CDR1 LNHDA, CDR2 SQIVND (reference sequence). The V gene lost 6 bases and the J gene lost 4 bases, with 9 bases spanning the gap.

The J gene is TRBJ1-1, the V gene TRBV7-9; D might be TRBD1 (6 bases). The CDR3 is 12 residues long. V gave up 5 bases and J gave up 10 bases, with 14 bases separating them. Looked up from germline, CDR1 is SEHNR and CDR2 is FQNEAQ (reference sequence). The CDR3: CASSPGDIGAFF. The CDR3 region has the DNA TGTGCCAGCAGCCCCGGGGACATAGGAGCTTTCTTT.

V and J are TRBV9 and TRBJ2-2, with D possibly being TRBD2 (5 bases). Trimming left V 0 bases short and J 1 base short, with 10 bases between. CDR1 and CDR2 from the germline V gene are SGDLS and YYNGEE. CDR3 length equals 16 residues. CDR3 nucleotides: TGTGCCAGCAGCGTAGCTTCGGGGAAGAACACCGGGGAGCTGTTTTTT. It translates to CASSVASGKNTGELFF.

The chain employs TRBV27 and TRBJ2-7; 9 bases map to TRBD1. In germline, CDR1 is MNHEY, CDR2 SMNVEV (reference sequence). The CDR3 has 15 amino acids. The V gene end was trimmed by 5 bases and the J gene end by 4 bases; junction bases not matched to a gene: 9. The CDR3 loop reads CASSPPGTGRYEQYF. In DNA form, the CDR3 reads TGTGCCAGCAGTCCCCCCGGGACAGGGAGGTACGAGCAGTACTTC.

The chain has TRBV21-1 and TRBJ2-7; TRBD2, the table's D call, was not compared with the DNA. TRBV21-1 is a known pseudogene. The CDR3 extends over 15 amino acids. Here the CDR3 reads CATLFPLARNYEQYF. The DNA of the CDR3 is TGTGCCACCCTCTTCCCTCTAGCGAGGAACTACGAGCAGTACTTC.

This chain connects TRBV5-6 to TRBJ2-5; 8 nucleotides match TRBD1. V shed 4 bases, J shed 6 bases, and the junction held 8 bases outside the gene matches. The CDR3 totals 14 residues. Germline loops: CDR1 SGHDT, CDR2 YYEEEE. The CDR3 here is CASSGDRGAKTQYF. The CDR3 DNA sequence: TGTGCCAGCAGCGGCGACAGGGGTGCGAAGACCCAGTACTTC.

The CDR3 coding sequence is TGTGCCAGCAGTTTCCGACAGGGAGGCTATGGCTACACCTTC. This gives the protein CASSFRQGGYGYTF. The rearrangement links TRBV28 to TRBJ1-2; 7 bases map to TRBD1. CDR1 is MDHEN and CDR2 is SYDVKM in the germline V gene. CDR3 length equals 14 residues. V was pared by 3 bases and J by 4 bases, with 5 bases of the junction left unmatched.

In DNA, the CDR3 is TGTGCCAGCAGGCTAACTAGCGACCGCACAGATACGCAGTATTTT. It yields the protein CASRLTSDRTDTQYF. The chain carries TRBV28 and TRBJ2-3; 7 bases fit TRBD2. CDR1 is MDHEN and CDR2 is SYDVKM in the germline V gene. The CDR3 contains 15 residues. After removal of 6 bases from V and 1 base from J, the junction contained 7 bases not matched to a gene.

The V call is TRBV6-5, the J call TRBJ2-2; 8 nucleotides align to TRBD1. This CDR3 has 15 residues. Germline V lookup: CDR1 MNHEY, CDR2 SVGAGI. The trim removed 6 bases at V and 5 bases at J, leaving 8 bases unmatched. CDR3 protein: CASRTGEVNTGELFF. CDR3 nucleotides: TGTGCCAGCAGGACAGGGGAAGTAAATACCGGGGAGCTGTTTTTT.

This clone was seen a single time. The chain employs TRBV9 and TRBJ2-3; D perhaps matches TRBD2 (5 bases). The CDR3 runs 15 residues. V was cut by 0 bases and J by 3 bases, with 11 bases left in between. Germline V CDR1 and CDR2: SGDLS, YYNGEE. CDR3 sequence reads: CASSVAVGETDTQYF. The CDR3 DNA reads TGTGCCAGCAGCGTAGCTGTGGGAGAGACAGATACGCAGTATTTT.

The genes are TRBV19 and TRBJ2-5, with no clear D. The V end was cut by 3 bases, the J end by 0 bases, with 11 bases between. CDR3 length: 15 residues. Per germline, CDR1 LNHDA and CDR2 SQIVND (reference sequence). CDR3 bases: TGTGCCAGTAGTATGGGGTCCTCATACCAAGAGACCCAGTACTTC. It codes for CASSMGSSYQETQYF.

The chain carries TRBV21-1 and TRBJ2-2; the table names TRBD2, a call not compared with the DNA. TRBV21-1 is noted as a pseudogene. The CDR3 covers 13 residues. CDR3 sequence (DNA): TGTGCCAGCAGCAAGGGGGGAATCGGGGAGCTGTTTTTT. Amino acids: CASSKGGIGELFF.

On this clone itself: The same CDR3 can be traced to other DNA sequences in this sample. This chain links TRBV28 with TRBJ2-7; D is possibly TRBD1 (5 bases). The CDR3 spans 11 residues. Germline CDR1 is MDHEN and CDR2 is SYDVKM. V was pared by 5 bases and J by 7 bases, with 9 bases between. CDR3 amino acids: CASSLRGEQYF. CDR3 sequence (DNA): TGTGCCAGCAGTCTTAGGGGTGAGCAGTACTTC.

The rearrangement links TRBV5-1 to TRBJ1-1; tentatively, D is TRBD1 (5 bases). The V end was cut by 0 bases, the J end by 4 bases, with 10 bases between. The CDR3 has 14 amino acids. Germline V gives CDR1 SGHRS, CDR2 YFSETQ. The CDR3 here is CASSLGMGGTEAFF. For the CDR3, the DNA is TGCGCCAGCAGCTTGGGAATGGGGGGCACTGAAGCTTTCTTT.

This clone was picked up one time. The genes are TRBV7-6 and TRBJ2-5; TRBD1 agrees at 10 bases. The ends lost 4 bases at V and 4 bases at J; junction bases unmatched: 6. Germline CDR1 SGHVS, CDR2 FNYEAQ. This CDR3 spans 15 amino acids. For the CDR3, the DNA is TGTGCCAGCAGCTCCCGACAGGGGGCTAGAGAGACCCAGTACTTC. Translated, it gives CASSSRQGARETQYF. Full variable domain (remainder filled in from reference TRBV7-6 and TRBJ2-5): GAGVSQSPRYKVTKRGQDVALRCDPISGHVSLYWYRQALGQGPEFLTYFNYEAQQDKSGLPNDRFSAERPEGSISTLTIQRTEQRDSAMYRCASSSRQGARETQYFGPGTRLLVL.

The chain joins TRBV28 to TRBJ2-1, with TRBD2 as a possible D gene (6 bases). V shed 3 bases and J shed 5 bases, with 20 bases lying between them. The CDR3 runs to 17 residues. The V gene's germline CDR1 is MDHEN and CDR2 SYDVKM. CDR3 nucleotides: TGTGCCAGCAGTTTGTATGAATGGCGCGGGACCAACAATGAGCAGTTCTTC. It specifies CASSLYEWRGTNNEQFF.

This chain links TRBV10-3 with TRBJ1-5, with D possibly being TRBD1 (5 bases). V was clipped by 0 bases and J by 12 bases, with 12 bases between them. Germline CDR1 is ENHRY and CDR2 is SYGVKD. The CDR3 covers 13 residues. The CDR3 sequence is CAISESDKSVQHF. The CDR3 DNA reads TGTGCCATCAGTGAGTCGGACAAATCAGTCCAGCATTTT.

Notes on this clone: Additional DNA sequences in this sample encode the identical CDR3. V is TRBV5-1 and J is TRBJ2-7; maybe TRBD1 (6 bases). Germline-derived CDR1 and CDR2 are SGHRS and YFSETQ. The V and J ends lost 0 bases and 1 base respectively, with 11 bases between them. The CDR3 sequence is 15 residues long. CDR3: CASSLVQGASYEQYF. Here the CDR3 DNA reads TGCGCCAGCAGCTTGGTACAGGGCGCTTCCTACGAGCAGTACTTC.

The V and J genes are TRBV28 and TRBJ2-7; 11 positions agree with TRBD2. V was clipped by 1 base and J by 2 bases; unmatched bases: 7. Germline V gene data show CDR1 as MDHEN and CDR2 as SYDVKM. CDR3 length: 17 amino acids. CDR3 coding DNA: TGTGCCAGCAGTTTATCTGCTAGCGGGAGGAAGGCCTACGAGCAGTACTTC. This sequence encodes CASSLSASGRKAYEQYF.

The J gene is TRBJ2-3, the V gene TRBV29-1; 7 nucleotides match TRBD1. Unmatched junction bases numbered 2, after V lost 7 bases and J lost 1 base. The CDR3 covers 12 residues. The germline V gene encodes CDR1 SQVTM and CDR2 ANQGSEA. The chain's CDR3 is CSGQGRTDTQYF. The CDR3 DNA sequence: TGCAGCGGACAGGGCCGCACAGATACGCAGTATTTT.